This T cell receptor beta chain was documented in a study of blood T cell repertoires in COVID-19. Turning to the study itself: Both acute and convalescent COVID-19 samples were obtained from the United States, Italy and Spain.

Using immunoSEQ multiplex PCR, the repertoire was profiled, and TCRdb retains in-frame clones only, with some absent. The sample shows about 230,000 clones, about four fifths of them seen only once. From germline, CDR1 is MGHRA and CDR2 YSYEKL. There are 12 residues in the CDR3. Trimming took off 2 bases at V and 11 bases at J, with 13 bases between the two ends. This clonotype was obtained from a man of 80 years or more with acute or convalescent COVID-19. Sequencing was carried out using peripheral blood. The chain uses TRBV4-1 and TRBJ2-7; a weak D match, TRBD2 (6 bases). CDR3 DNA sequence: TGCGCCAGCAGCCAACGACCGGGAGAAGAGTACTTC. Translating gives CASSQRPGEEYF.